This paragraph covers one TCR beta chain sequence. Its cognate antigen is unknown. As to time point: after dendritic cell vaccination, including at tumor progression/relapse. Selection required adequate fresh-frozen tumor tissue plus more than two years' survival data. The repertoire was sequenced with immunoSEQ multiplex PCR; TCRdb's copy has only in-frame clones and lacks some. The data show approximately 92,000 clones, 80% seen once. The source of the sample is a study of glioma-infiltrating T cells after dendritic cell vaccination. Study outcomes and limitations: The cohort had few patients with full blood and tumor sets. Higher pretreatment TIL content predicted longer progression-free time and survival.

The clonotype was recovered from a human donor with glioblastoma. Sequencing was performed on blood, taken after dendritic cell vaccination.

In nucleotides, the CDR3 is TGTGCCAGTAGTACCTCAGTGAACACTGAAGCTTTCTTT. As protein: CASSTSVNTEAFF. V and J are TRBV19 and TRBJ1-1, with no clear D. Deletions cut 4 bases from V and 0 bases from J, with 6 bases between. Germline V gives CDR1 LNHDA, CDR2 SQIVND (reference sequence). The CDR3 sequence is 13 residues long. The entire variable domain, with the rest obtained from reference TRBV19 and TRBJ1-1, is as follows: DGGITQSPKYLFRKEGQNVTLSCEQNLNHDAMYWYRQDPGQGLRLIYYSQIVNDFQKGDIAEGYSVSREKKESFPLTVTSAQKNPTAFYLCASSTSVNTEAFFGQGTRLTVV.